This T cell receptor (beta chain) stems from a study of blood T cell repertoires in COVID-19. Study-wide context: T cells, B-cell-depleted T cells, or PBMCs provided the cDNA or gDNA that served as material.

Per the original methods: Researchers report that nucleated cell counts were estimated from reference gene primer amplification. The table came from immunoSEQ multiplex PCR; TCRdb's copy has only in-frame clones and leaves some out. D and trimming come from the DNA, and the V and J calls and clone size come from that table. The sample records 190,000 or so clones, roughly nine tenths being singletons. CDR1 SGHRS and CDR2 YFSETQ come from the germline V gene. V trimming: 0 bases; J trimming: 2 bases; junction bases outside the gene matches: 3. There are 15 residues in the CDR3. The V and J genes are TRBV5-1 and TRBJ2-5; 8 nucleotides agree with TRBD1. The clonotype originates from a woman aged 70-85 years with acute or convalescent COVID-19. The specimen was peripheral blood. CDR3 residues: CASSLGNRGQETQYF. CDR3 nucleotides: TGCGCCAGCAGCTTGGGAAACAGGGGGCAAGAGACCCAGTACTTC.